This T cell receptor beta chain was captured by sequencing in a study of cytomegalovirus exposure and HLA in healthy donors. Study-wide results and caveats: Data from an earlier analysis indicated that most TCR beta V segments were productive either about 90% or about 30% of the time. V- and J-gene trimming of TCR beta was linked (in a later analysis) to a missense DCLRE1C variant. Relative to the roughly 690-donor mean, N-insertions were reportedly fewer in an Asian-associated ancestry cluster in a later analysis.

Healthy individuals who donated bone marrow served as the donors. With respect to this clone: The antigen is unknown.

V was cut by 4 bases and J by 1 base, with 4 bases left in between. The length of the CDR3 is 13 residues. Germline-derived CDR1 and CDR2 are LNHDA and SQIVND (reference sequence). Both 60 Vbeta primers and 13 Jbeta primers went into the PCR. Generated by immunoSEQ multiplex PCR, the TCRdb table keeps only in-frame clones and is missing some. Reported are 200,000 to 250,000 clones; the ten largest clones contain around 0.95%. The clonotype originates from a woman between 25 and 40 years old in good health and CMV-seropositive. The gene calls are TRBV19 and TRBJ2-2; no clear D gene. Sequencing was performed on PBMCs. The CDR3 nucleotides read TGTGCCAGTAGTAACGGGAACACCGGGGAGCTGTTTTTT. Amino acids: CASSNGNTGELFF.